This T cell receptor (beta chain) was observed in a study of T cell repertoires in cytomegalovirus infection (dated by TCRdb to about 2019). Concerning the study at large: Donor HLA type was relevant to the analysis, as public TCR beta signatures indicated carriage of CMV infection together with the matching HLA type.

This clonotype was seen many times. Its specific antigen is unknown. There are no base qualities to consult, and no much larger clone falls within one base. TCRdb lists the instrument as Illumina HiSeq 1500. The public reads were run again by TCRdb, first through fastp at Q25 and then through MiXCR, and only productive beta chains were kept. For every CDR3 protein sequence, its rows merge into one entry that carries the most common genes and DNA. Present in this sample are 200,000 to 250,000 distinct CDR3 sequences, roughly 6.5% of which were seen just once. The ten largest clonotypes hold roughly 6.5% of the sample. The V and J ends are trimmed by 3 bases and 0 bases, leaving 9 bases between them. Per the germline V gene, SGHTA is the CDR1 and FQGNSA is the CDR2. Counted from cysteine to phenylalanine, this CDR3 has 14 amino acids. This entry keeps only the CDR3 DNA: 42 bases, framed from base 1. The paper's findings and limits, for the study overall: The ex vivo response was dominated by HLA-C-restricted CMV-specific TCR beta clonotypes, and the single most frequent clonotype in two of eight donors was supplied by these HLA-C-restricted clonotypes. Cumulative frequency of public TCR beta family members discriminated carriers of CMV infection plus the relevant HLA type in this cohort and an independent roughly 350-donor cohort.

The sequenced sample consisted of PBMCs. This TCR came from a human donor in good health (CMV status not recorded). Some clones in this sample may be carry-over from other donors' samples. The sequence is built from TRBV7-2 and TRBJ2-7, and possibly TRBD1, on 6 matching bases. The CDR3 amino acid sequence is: CASSFDRFSYEQYF. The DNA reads TGTGCCAGCAGCTTCGACAGGTTCTCCTACGAGCAGTACTTC.